Sequencing of this TCR beta chain was carried out in a study of PD-1 blockade in classical Hodgkin lymphoma. CDR3 length: 16 amino acids. Germline-derived CDR1 and CDR2 are SGHNT and YYREEE (reference sequence). Trimming cost V 0 bases and J 1 base; bases outside gene matches: 2. TCRdb's copy holds only in-frame clones and misses some; the assay was immunoSEQ multiplex PCR. The repertoire has approximately 98,000 clones, 89% of them found once; the top ten carry roughly 21%. Patients all relapsed after autologous stem cell transplantation, and there was variation in brentuximab vedotin exposure. Sample: peripheral blood mononuclear cells (PBMCs), taken before the second cycle of nivolumab. This chain uses TRBV5-4 with TRBJ2-3; 10 bases fit TRBD2. The TCR sequence derives from a human donor with classical Hodgkin lymphoma. CDR3 in amino acids: CASSLGTSGGTDTQYF. The CDR3 DNA is TGTGCCAGCAGCTTGGGGACTAGCGGAGGCACAGATACGCAGTATTTT.